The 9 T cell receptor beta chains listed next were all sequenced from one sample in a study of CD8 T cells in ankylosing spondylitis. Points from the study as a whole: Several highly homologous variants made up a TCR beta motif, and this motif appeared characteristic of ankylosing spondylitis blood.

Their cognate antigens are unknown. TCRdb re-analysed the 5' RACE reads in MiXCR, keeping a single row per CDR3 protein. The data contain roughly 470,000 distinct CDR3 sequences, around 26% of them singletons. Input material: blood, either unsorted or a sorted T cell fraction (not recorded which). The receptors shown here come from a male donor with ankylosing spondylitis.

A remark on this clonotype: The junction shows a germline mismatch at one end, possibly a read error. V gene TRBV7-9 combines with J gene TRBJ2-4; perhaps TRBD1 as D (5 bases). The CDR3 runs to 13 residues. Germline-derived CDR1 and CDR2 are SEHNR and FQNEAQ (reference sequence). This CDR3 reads CANSLPLGDIQYF. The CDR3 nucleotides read TGTGCCAACAGCCTCCCTCTAGGGGACATTCAGTACTTC. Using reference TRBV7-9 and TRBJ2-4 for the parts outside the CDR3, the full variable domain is DTGVSQNPRHKITKRGQNVTFRCDPISEHNRLYWYRQTLGQGPEFLTYFQNEAQLEKSRLLSDRFSAERPKGSFSTLEIQRTEQGDSAMYLCANSLPLGDIQYFGAGTRLSVL.

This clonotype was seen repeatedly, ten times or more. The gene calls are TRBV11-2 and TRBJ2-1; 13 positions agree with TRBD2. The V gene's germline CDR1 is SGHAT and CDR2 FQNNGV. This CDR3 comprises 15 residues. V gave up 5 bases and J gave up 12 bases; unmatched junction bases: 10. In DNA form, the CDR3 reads TGTGCCAGCAGCCTTAAGACTAGCGGGAGGCCCATGCAGTTCTTC. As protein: CASSLKTSGRPMQFF.

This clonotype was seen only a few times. As DNA, the CDR3 is TGTGCCAGCAGAAAAGCGGGAGGAGGAAATGAGCAGTTCTTC. Residues: CASRKAGGGNEQFF. The rearrangement joins TRBV11-3 to TRBJ2-1; 9 bases agree with TRBD2. With V trimmed by 6 bases and J by 7 bases, 7 bases remained unmatched. The CDR3 runs to 14 residues. The germline V gene has CDR1 SGHNT and CDR2 YENEEA.

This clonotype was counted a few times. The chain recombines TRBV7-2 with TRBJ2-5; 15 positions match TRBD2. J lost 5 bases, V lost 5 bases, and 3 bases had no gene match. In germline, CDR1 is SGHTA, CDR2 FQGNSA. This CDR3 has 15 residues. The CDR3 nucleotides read TGTGCCAGCAGCATCGGACTAGCGGGGGGGGAGACCCAGTACTTC. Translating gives CASSIGLAGGETQYF.

The CDR3 DNA is TGCGCCAGCAGTTTAACTAGCTTCAACGAGCAGTACTTC. It is translated as CASSLTSFNEQYF. The gene calls are TRBV5-1 and TRBJ2-7; TRBD2 might be the D (6 bases). CDR3 length: 13 amino acids. Per the germline V gene, CDR1 is SGHRS and CDR2 is YFSETQ. Trimming stripped 5 bases from V and 5 bases from J, with 14 bases between.

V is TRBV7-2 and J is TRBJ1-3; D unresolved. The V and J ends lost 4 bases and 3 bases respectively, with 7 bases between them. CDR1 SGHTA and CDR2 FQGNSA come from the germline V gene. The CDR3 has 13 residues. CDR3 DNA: TGTGCCAGCAGCTGGGGTTTTGGAAACACCATATATTTT. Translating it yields CASSWGFGNTIYF.

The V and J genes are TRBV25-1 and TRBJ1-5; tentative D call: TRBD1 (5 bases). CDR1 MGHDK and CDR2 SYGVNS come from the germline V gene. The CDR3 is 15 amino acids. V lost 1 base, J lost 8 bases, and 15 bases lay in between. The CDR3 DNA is TGTGCCAGCAGTGAATGGGGTGGGCAGGGAAAGCCCCAGCATTTT. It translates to CASSEWGGQGKPQHF.

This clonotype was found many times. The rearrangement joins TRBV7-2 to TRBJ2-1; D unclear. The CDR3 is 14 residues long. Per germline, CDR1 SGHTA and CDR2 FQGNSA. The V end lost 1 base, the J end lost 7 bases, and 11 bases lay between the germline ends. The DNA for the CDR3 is TGTGCCAGCAGCTTAGAGGCGGTGCGGAATGAGCAGTTCTTC. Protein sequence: CASSLEAVRNEQFF.

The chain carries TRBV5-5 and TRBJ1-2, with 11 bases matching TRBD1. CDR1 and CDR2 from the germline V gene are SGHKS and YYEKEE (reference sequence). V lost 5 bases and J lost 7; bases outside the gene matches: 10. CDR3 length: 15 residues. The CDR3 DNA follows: TGTGCCAGCAGACCTACTGGGACAGGGGGTTTTGGCTACACCTTC. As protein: CASRPTGTGGFGYTF.